This is a list of T cell receptor beta chains from one sample in a study of shared clonotypes between healthy human individuals. Produced via immunoSEQ multiplex PCR; TCRdb's table is partial and in-frame only. The table shows about 2.4 million clones, with about 92% occurring only once. Sequences were obtained from naive CD4+ T cells sorted from blood. The receptors here all came from a man aged 18 to 30 in good health. Both conserved end residues are part of each CDR3. D genes are given only for firm matches. Clone size appears in some rows only: once, few, many, or a class for an expanded clone.

d_gene | j_gene | abundance | v_gene | CDR3aa | CDR3nt
. | TRBJ2-1 | . | TRBV11-3 | CASSLDGDLDEQFF | TGTGCCAGCAGCTTAGATGGGGATTTGGATGAGCAGTTCTTC
. | TRBJ1-2 | . | TRBV15 | CATSRVGPPNYGYTF | TGTGCCACCAGCAGAGTCGGGCCACCTAACTATGGCTACACCTTC
. | TRBJ2-3 | . | TRBV2 | CASFDRTDTDTQYF | TGTGCCAGCTTTGATAGGACAGACACAGATACGCAGTATTTT
. | TRBJ2-5 | . | TRBV9 | CASSAAGAWKETQYF | TGTGCCAGCAGCGCCGCTGGGGCATGGAAAGAGACCCAGTACTTC
. | TRBJ1-4 | . | TRBV5-6 | CASAVQGKGEKLFF | TGTGCCAGCGCGGTGCAGGGTAAAGGTGAAAAACTGTTTTTT
TRBD2 | TRBJ2-3 | . | TRBV15 | CATSPRAGEITDTQYF | TGTGCCACCAGCCCGCGAGCGGGGGAGATCACAGATACGCAGTATTTT
TRBD2 | TRBJ2-1 | . | TRBV5-1 | CASSLGLAGVSDEQFF | TGCGCCAGCAGCTTGGGACTAGCGGGAGTTTCCGATGAGCAGTTCTTC
. | TRBJ2-7 | . | TRBV28 | CASSRTGPTYEQYF | TGTGCCAGCAGCCGTACTGGGCCGACCTACGAGCAGTACTTC
TRBD1 | TRBJ1-2 | . | TRBV28 | CASRGTGANYGYTF | TGTGCCAGCAGGGGGACAGGGGCGAACTATGGCTACACCTTC
. | TRBJ1-5 | . | TRBV28 | CASSPSGPSNQPQHF | TGTGCCAGCAGTCCGTCCGGACCTAGCAATCAGCCCCAGCATTTT
. | TRBJ2-7 | . | TRBV10-3 | CAISDSGYEQYF | TGTGCCATCAGTGATTCGGGCTACGAGCAGTACTTC
TRBD2 | TRBJ2-7 | once | TRBV2 | CASRLAGSYEQYF | TGTGCCAGCAGACTAGCGGGCTCCTACGAGCAGTACTTC
. | TRBJ2-1 | . | TRBV7-9 | CASSFYISSYNEQFF | TGTGCCAGCAGCTTTTACATAAGCTCCTACAATGAGCAGTTCTTC
TRBD1 | TRBJ2-5 | . | TRBV5-6 | CASSLAPQGARETQYF | TGTGCCAGCAGCTTGGCCCCACAGGGGGCCCGGGAGACCCAGTACTTC
. | TRBJ2-2 | . | TRBV2 | CASSKGGTTGELFF | TGTGCCAGCAGCAAAGGGGGTACCACCGGGGAGCTGTTTTTT
. | TRBJ2-2 | . | TRBV7-6 | CASSFAPSVGGELFF | TGTGCCAGCAGCTTCGCTCCTAGCGTTGGCGGGGAGCTGTTTTTT
TRBD1 | TRBJ2-5 | few | TRBV7-3 | CASSWDSQETQYF | TGTGCCAGCAGCTGGGACAGCCAAGAGACCCAGTACTTC
TRBD1 | TRBJ2-1 | . | TRBV19 | CASTTPGQGFYNEQFF | TGTGCCAGTACTACCCCAGGACAGGGATTTTACAATGAGCAGTTCTTC
TRBD1 | TRBJ2-7 | few | TRBV10-1 | CASSAGTGGIEQYF | TGCGCCAGCAGTGCCGGGACAGGGGGTATCGAGCAGTACTTC
. | TRBJ2-6 | . | TRBV27 | CASSLKRSGANVLTF | TGTGCCAGCAGTTTAAAGAGGTCTGGGGCCAACGTCCTGACTTTC
TRBD2 | TRBJ2-3 | . | TRBV6-1 | CASRTSGSTDTQYF | TGTGCCAGCCGAACTAGCGGTAGCACAGATACGCAGTATTTT
. | TRBJ1-6 | . | TRBV7-2 | CASSLARGAVYNSPLHF | TGTGCCAGCAGCTTAGCTAGGGGAGCCGTCTATAATTCACCCCTCCACTTT
TRBD1 | TRBJ1-2 | few | TRBV30 | CAWSATGPPGYTF | TGTGCCTGGAGTGCGACAGGGCCCCCTGGCTACACCTTC
TRBD1 | TRBJ1-2 | few | TRBV19 | CASNNRDRGDYGYTF | TGTGCCAGTAACAACCGGGACAGGGGGGACTATGGCTACACCTTC
TRBD2 | TRBJ2-2 | . | TRBV10-1 | CASSAPSGKKDTGELFF | TGCGCCAGCAGTGCGCCTAGCGGGAAGAAGGACACCGGGGAGCTGTTTTTT
. | TRBJ1-1 | once | TRBV10-3 | CASGLGAEAFF | TGTGCCAGTGGGTTGGGCGCTGAAGCTTTCTTT
TRBD2 | TRBJ2-7 | . | TRBV11-1 | CASSSAGGGSYEQYF | TGTGCCAGCAGCTCCGCCGGGGGAGGGAGCTACGAGCAGTACTTC
. | TRBJ1-1 | few | TRBV30 | CAWSGVTEAFF | TGTGCCTGGAGTGGCGTGACTGAAGCTTTCTTT
. | TRBJ1-2 | . | TRBV10-3 | CAISDQNYGYTF | TGTGCCATCAGTGACCAAAACTATGGCTACACCTTC
. | TRBJ1-6 | . | TRBV10-2 | CASSPGGHSPLHF | TGCGCCAGCAGCCCGGGAGGGCATTCACCCCTCCACTTT
TRBD1 | TRBJ1-2 | . | TRBV7-2 | CASSRTGESGYTF | TGTGCCAGCAGCCGAACAGGGGAAAGCGGCTACACCTTC
TRBD1 | TRBJ2-7 | . | TRBV5-4 | CASSLPLGQGAYEQYF | TGTGCCAGCAGCTTGCCTCTGGGACAGGGGGCCTACGAGCAGTACTTC
. | TRBJ2-1 | . | TRBV6-4 | CASSEAGGNEQFF | TGTGCCAGCAGTGAAGCGGGTGGCAATGAGCAGTTCTTC
. | TRBJ1-1 | once | TRBV11-2 | CASSLDLGLNTEAFF | TGTGCCAGCAGCTTAGACTTGGGCCTGAACACTGAAGCTTTCTTT
. | TRBJ2-4 | . | TRBV5-1 | CASSLAGEDIQYF | TGCGCCAGCAGCTTGGCGGGGGAGGACATTCAGTACTTC
. | TRBJ1-6 | once | TRBV7-9 | CASSLAGAVHSPLHF | TGTGCCAGCAGCTTAGCGGGGGCAGTCCATTCACCCCTCCACTTT
. | TRBJ2-4 | . | TRBV6-1 | CASSGNSQYIQYF | TGTGCCAGCAGTGGGAACAGCCAGTACATTCAGTACTTC
TRBD1 | TRBJ1-1 | few | TRBV19 | CASSIVGQGAEAFF | TGTGCCAGTAGTATAGTCGGACAGGGGGCTGAAGCTTTCTTT
TRBD1 | TRBJ1-6 | . | TRBV7-9 | CASSSVPGTGHSPLHF | TGTGCCAGCAGCTCGGTTCCCGGGACAGGGCATTCACCCCTCCACTTT
TRBD1 | TRBJ2-1 | . | TRBV2 | CASSEVLTGGLNEQFF | TGTGCCAGCAGTGAGGTATTGACAGGGGGCTTGAATGAGCAGTTCTTC
TRBD1 | TRBJ2-7 | . | TRBV2 | CASRTGKTSEQYF | TGTGCCAGCCGGACAGGGAAAACTAGCGAGCAGTACTTC